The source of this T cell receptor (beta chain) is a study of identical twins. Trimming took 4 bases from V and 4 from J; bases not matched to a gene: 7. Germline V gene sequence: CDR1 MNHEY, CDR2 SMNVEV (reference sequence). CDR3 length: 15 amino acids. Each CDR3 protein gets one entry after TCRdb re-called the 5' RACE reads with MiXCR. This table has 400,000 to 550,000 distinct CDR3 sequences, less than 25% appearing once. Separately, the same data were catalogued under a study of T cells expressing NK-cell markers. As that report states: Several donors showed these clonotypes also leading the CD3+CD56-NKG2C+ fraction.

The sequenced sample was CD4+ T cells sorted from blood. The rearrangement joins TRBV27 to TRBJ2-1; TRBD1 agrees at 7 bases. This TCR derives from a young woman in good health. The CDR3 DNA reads TGTGCCAGCAGTTACGGGACAGCTATATACAATGAGCAGTTCTTC. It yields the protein CASSYGTAIYNEQFF.